The clone carrying this T cell receptor beta chain has only a few counts. The antigen remains undetermined. This CDR3 is built from 13 residues. CDR1 is DFQATT, CDR2 SNEGSKA, per germline (reference sequence). V lost 2 bases to trimming and J lost 2 bases, with 10 bases between them. Then a second PCR, running roughly 7 to 11 cycles, was carried out with a sample-barcoded 5' primer and a J-beta primer mix. TCRdb itself ran the 5' RACE reads through MiXCR, one entry per CDR3 protein. This table has over 1.5 million distinct CDR3 sequences, 49% appearing once. This specimen belongs to a study of blood T cells in healthy people across ages. Points from the study as a whole: It was held that the diversity estimates obtained from one million T cells were underestimates.

The gene calls are TRBV20-1 and TRBJ2-7; unclear D gene. Sequences were obtained from blood. The sequence derives from a woman between 35 and 50 years old in good health. The CDR3: CSARSPATYEQYF. CDR3 coding DNA: TGCAGTGCTAGATCCCCGGCCACCTACGAGCAGTACTTC.